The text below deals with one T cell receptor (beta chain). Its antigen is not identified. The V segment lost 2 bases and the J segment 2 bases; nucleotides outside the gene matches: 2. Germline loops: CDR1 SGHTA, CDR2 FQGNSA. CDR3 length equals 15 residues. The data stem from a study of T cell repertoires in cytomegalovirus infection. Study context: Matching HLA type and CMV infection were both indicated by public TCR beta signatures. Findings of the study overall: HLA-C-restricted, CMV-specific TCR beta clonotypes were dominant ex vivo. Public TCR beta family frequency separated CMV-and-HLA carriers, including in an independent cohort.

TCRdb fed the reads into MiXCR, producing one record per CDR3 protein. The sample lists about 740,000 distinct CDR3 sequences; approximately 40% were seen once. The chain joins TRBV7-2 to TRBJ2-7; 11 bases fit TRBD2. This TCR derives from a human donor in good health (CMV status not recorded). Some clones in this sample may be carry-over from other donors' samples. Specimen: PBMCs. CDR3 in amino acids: CASSLRLAGPYEQYF. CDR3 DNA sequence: TGTGCCAGCAGCTTACGACTAGCGGGGCCCTACGAGCAGTACTTC.